This passage covers 4 T cell receptor beta chains from one sample sequenced in a study of CD8 T cells in Susac syndrome (dated by TCRdb to the late 2010s). Library preparation employed the immunoSEQ multiplex PCR assay. RNA was extracted using the RNeasy kit, and roughly 0.5 to 1 microgram was reverse transcribed with random hexamers. In TCRdb, the public reads were trimmed at Q25 with fastp and aligned with MiXCR, with productive beta chains retained. When rows share a CDR3 protein, they turn into one entry using the most common DNA and genes. The sample table records about 300,000 distinct CDR3 sequences; more than 75% of these occur just once. About 0.11% of the sample goes to the ten largest clones. The specimen sequenced was CD8+ T cells from PBMCs. The receptors derive from a human donor with multiple sclerosis.

This clonotype was counted a few times. The chain is built from TRBV6-1 and TRBJ2-3; D is tentatively TRBD1 or TRBD2 (5 bases each). Per the germline V gene, CDR1 is MNHNS and CDR2 is SASEGT. The CDR3 spans 11 residues. Between the trimmed V and J ends, which lost 7 bases and 14 bases, there was a span of 16 bases. The CDR3 is CASTHGTEVYF. CDR3 DNA: TGTGCCAGCACCCACGGGACGGAGGTGTATTTT.

The table lists this clonotype with a few counts. This chain connects TRBV7-9 to TRBJ2-2; no definite D call. Germline V lookup: CDR1 SEHNR, CDR2 FQNEAQ (reference sequence). The V and J ends lost 0 bases and 1 base respectively, with 9 bases between them. The CDR3 runs 16 residues. Here the CDR3 DNA reads TGTGCCAGCAGCTTAGCGGGGTACGGGAACACCGGGGAGCTGTTTTTT. It encodes CASSLAGYGNTGELFF.

J is TRBJ2-3 and V is TRBV5-1; 15 nucleotides agree with TRBD2. Germline V gives CDR1 SGHRS, CDR2 YFSETQ. The CDR3 spans 19 residues. The ends lost 4 bases at V and 2 bases at J; junction bases unmatched: 11. CDR3 sequence: CASSPGLAGGFALTDTQYF. The CDR3 DNA reads TGCGCCAGCAGCCCGGGACTAGCGGGAGGCTTTGCACTCACAGATACGCAGTATTTT.

This chain joins TRBV6-5 and TRBJ2-2, with D uncertain. CDR1 and CDR2 from the germline V gene are MNHEY and SVGAGI. The germline V and J ends were trimmed by 2 bases and 2 bases, with 9 bases remaining between them. CDR3 size: 15 residues. The CDR3 loop reads CASSYVDGNTGELFF. The CDR3 DNA sequence: TGTGCCAGCAGTTACGTAGACGGAAACACCGGGGAGCTGTTTTTT.